A selection of T cell receptor beta chains follows, all from one sample in a study of early T cells in non-severe SARS-CoV-2 infection. TCRdb called the 5' RACE reads again in MiXCR, with one record for every CDR3 protein. The sample records some 60,000 distinct CDR3 sequences, approximately 10% being singletons. The sequencing input was whole blood. These receptors came from an adult who was a healthcare worker with PCR-confirmed SARS-CoV-2 infection or an uninfected control (not recorded which). Both conserved end residues are part of each CDR3. The D gene is left open where the match is weak. Size is omitted from some rows. Given values are once, few, many or a class for expanded clones.

abundance: few; j_gene: TRBJ1-2; v_gene: TRBV27; d_gene: NA; CDR3nt: TGTGCCAGCAGTTCAGGAGGGTATGGCTACACCTTC; CDR3aa: CASSSGGYGYTF
abundance: NA; j_gene: TRBJ2-1; v_gene: TRBV20-1; d_gene: TRBD2; CDR3nt: TGCAGTGCGCATAGCGGGGCCCTCCCAGGGGCCACCTACAATGAGCAGTTCTTC; CDR3aa: CSAHSGALPGATYNEQFF
abundance: few; j_gene: TRBJ1-3; v_gene: TRBV12-3/TRBV12-4; d_gene: NA; CDR3nt: TGTGCCAGCAGCCAGCGAAACACCATATATTTT; CDR3aa: CASSQRNTIYF
abundance: many; j_gene: TRBJ2-2; v_gene: TRBV29-1; d_gene: NA; CDR3nt: TGCAGCACCTGGGGGGGCGGCACCGGGGAGCTGTTTTTT; CDR3aa: CSTWGGGTGELFF
abundance: many; j_gene: TRBJ2-2; v_gene: TRBV29-1; d_gene: TRBD2; CDR3nt: TGCAGCACTAGCGGGTACACCGGGGAGCTGTTTTTT; CDR3aa: CSTSGYTGELFF
abundance: few; j_gene: TRBJ2-3; v_gene: TRBV19; d_gene: TRBD2; CDR3nt: TGTGCCAGTAGTATACAGCGGGGCTTTAGCACAGATACGCAGTATTTT; CDR3aa: CASSIQRGFSTDTQYF
abundance: few; j_gene: TRBJ2-1; v_gene: TRBV5-1; d_gene: TRBD1; CDR3nt: TGCGCCAGCAGCTTGCCAGGGGGCAATGAGCAGTTCTTC; CDR3aa: CASSLPGGNEQFF
abundance: NA; j_gene: TRBJ1-2; v_gene: TRBV24-1; d_gene: TRBD1; CDR3nt: TGTGCCACCAGTGACATGGGACAGGGTTACGATGGCTACACCTTC; CDR3aa: CATSDMGQGYDGYTF
abundance: NA; j_gene: TRBJ2-1; v_gene: TRBV12-3/TRBV12-4; d_gene: TRBD2; CDR3nt: TGTGCCAGCAAGCGGGGGGACCACAATGAGCAGTTCTTC; CDR3aa: CASKRGDHNEQFF
abundance: NA; j_gene: TRBJ1-2; v_gene: TRBV27; d_gene: NA; CDR3nt: TGTGCCAGCAGTTCCGGATCGGGGCTTTTTGGCTACACCTTC; CDR3aa: CASSSGSGLFGYTF
abundance: NA; j_gene: TRBJ1-6; v_gene: TRBV7-2; d_gene: NA; CDR3nt: TGTGCCAGCAGCTTTAAAGACCGAGCACCCCTCCACTTT; CDR3aa: CASSFKDRAPLHF
abundance: NA; j_gene: TRBJ1-1; v_gene: TRBV7-2; d_gene: NA; CDR3nt: TGTGCCAGCAGCTTAGTCAGGGGCCGCGCGAACACTGAAGCTTTCTTT; CDR3aa: CASSLVRGRANTEAFF
abundance: many; j_gene: TRBJ2-2; v_gene: TRBV25-1; d_gene: TRBD1; CDR3nt: TGTGCCAGCAGTGAATATATGGTCAGGGGGACCGGGGAGCTGTTTTTT; CDR3aa: CASSEYMVRGTGELFF
abundance: many; j_gene: TRBJ2-3; v_gene: TRBV7-9; d_gene: NA; CDR3nt: TGTGCCAGCAGCTTAGGGGTCGCAGGGGTCGATACGCAGTATTTT; CDR3aa: CASSLGVAGVDTQYF
abundance: few; j_gene: TRBJ2-1; v_gene: TRBV12-5; d_gene: TRBD1; CDR3nt: TGTGCTAGTGGTTTGCCTTCGTCCGGGACAGGAAACAATGAGCAGTTCTTC; CDR3aa: CASGLPSSGTGNNEQFF
abundance: many; j_gene: TRBJ1-2; v_gene: TRBV5-1; d_gene: NA; CDR3nt: TGCGCCAGCAGCACCGGACAGCTAAACTATGGCTACACCTTC; CDR3aa: CASSTGQLNYGYTF
abundance: many; j_gene: TRBJ2-3; v_gene: TRBV2; d_gene: NA; CDR3nt: TGTGCCAGCAGTGACGAGGGTTTTTCAGATACGCAGTATTTT; CDR3aa: CASSDEGFSDTQYF
abundance: NA; j_gene: TRBJ2-5; v_gene: TRBV12-3/TRBV12-4; d_gene: TRBD1; CDR3nt: TGTGCCAGCAGTTCGGTCGGGACAGGGCGAGAGACCCAGTACTTC; CDR3aa: CASSSVGTGRETQYF
abundance: NA; j_gene: TRBJ1-4; v_gene: TRBV3-1; d_gene: NA; CDR3nt: TGTGCCAGCAGCCAAACAGAAGAAAAACTGTTTTTT; CDR3aa: CASSQTEEKLFF
abundance: NA; j_gene: TRBJ2-3; v_gene: TRBV14; d_gene: NA; CDR3nt: TGTGCCAGCAGCCAGGGACTCTCACGAGTCACAGATACGCAGTATTTT; CDR3aa: CASSQGLSRVTDTQYF
abundance: NA; j_gene: TRBJ2-3; v_gene: TRBV4-1; d_gene: NA; CDR3nt: TGCGCCAGCAGCCAAGCACGGGATACGCAGTATTTT; CDR3aa: CASSQARDTQYF
abundance: many; j_gene: TRBJ2-3; v_gene: TRBV20-1; d_gene: TRBD2; CDR3nt: TGCAGTGCTTCCCTAGCGGGGGGAGCGACAGATACGCAGTATTTT; CDR3aa: CSASLAGGATDTQYF
abundance: NA; j_gene: TRBJ1-5; v_gene: TRBV5-5; d_gene: NA; CDR3nt: TGTGCCAGCAGCCGTTCCCCGGACGGTCTAAATCAGCCCCAGCATTTT; CDR3aa: CASSRSPDGLNQPQHF
abundance: few; j_gene: TRBJ2-5; v_gene: TRBV12-3/TRBV12-4; d_gene: TRBD1; CDR3nt: TGTGCCAGCAGTATTACCCGGGACAGGGGACTTAGGGAGACCCAGTACTTC; CDR3aa: CASSITRDRGLRETQYF
abundance: many; j_gene: TRBJ2-1; v_gene: TRBV5-1; d_gene: TRBD2; CDR3nt: TGCGCCAGCAGCTTGGTTGGGGAGGGGTACAATGAGCAGTTCTTC; CDR3aa: CASSLVGEGYNEQFF
abundance: many; j_gene: TRBJ1-4; v_gene: TRBV7-2; d_gene: NA; CDR3nt: TGTGCCAGTTCCGACAGCCCCCATTCTCCAACTAATGAAAAACTGTTTTTT; CDR3aa: CASSDSPHSPTNEKLFF
abundance: few; j_gene: TRBJ1-5; v_gene: TRBV19; d_gene: TRBD1; CDR3nt: TGTGCCACCAAACCCGGGACAGGGAGCAATCAGCCCCAGCATTTT; CDR3aa: CATKPGTGSNQPQHF
abundance: NA; j_gene: TRBJ1-2; v_gene: TRBV20-1; d_gene: NA; CDR3nt: TGCAGTGCTGCCCGTGGTAACTCTAACTATGGCTACACCTTC; CDR3aa: CSAARGNSNYGYTF
abundance: many; j_gene: TRBJ2-3; v_gene: TRBV10-1; d_gene: NA; CDR3nt: TGCGCCAGCAGCGAGAGGGGAGCGACGCAGTATTTT; CDR3aa: CASSERGATQYF
abundance: few; j_gene: TRBJ2-1; v_gene: TRBV12-3/TRBV12-4; d_gene: NA; CDR3nt: TGTGCCAGCAGTTTCGGATATGAGCAGTTCTTC; CDR3aa: CASSFGYEQFF
abundance: few; j_gene: TRBJ1-5; v_gene: TRBV6-1; d_gene: NA; CDR3nt: TGTGCCAGCTCGGGTCAGGCCGGGGAGCCCCAGCATTTT; CDR3aa: CASSGQAGEPQHF
abundance: few; j_gene: TRBJ2-3; v_gene: TRBV12-3/TRBV12-4; d_gene: NA; CDR3nt: TGTGCCAGCAACAGGGCCCTAGGGACAGATACGCAGTATTTT; CDR3aa: CASNRALGTDTQYF
abundance: few; j_gene: TRBJ2-5; v_gene: TRBV4-1; d_gene: TRBD2; CDR3nt: TGCGCCAGCAGCCAAGGGGGGCGGGGGGCACAAGAGACCCAGTACTTC; CDR3aa: CASSQGGRGAQETQYF
abundance: few; j_gene: TRBJ1-5; v_gene: TRBV2; d_gene: NA; CDR3nt: TGTGCCAGCAGTGAAAGGCACGTTTATCAGCCCCAGCATTTT; CDR3aa: CASSERHVYQPQHF
abundance: few; j_gene: TRBJ2-5; v_gene: TRBV18; d_gene: NA; CDR3nt: TGTGCCAGCTCACCTTTAGCAACGGGAGACAGATCCGAGACCCAGTACTTC; CDR3aa: CASSPLATGDRSETQYF
abundance: few; j_gene: TRBJ2-5; v_gene: TRBV5-1; d_gene: NA; CDR3nt: TGCGCCAGCAGCCAACACATAAAAGAGACCCAGTACTTC; CDR3aa: CASSQHIKETQYF
abundance: NA; j_gene: TRBJ1-4; v_gene: TRBV5-5; d_gene: NA; CDR3nt: TGTGCCAGCAGCTTCTGGCAGGGTGAAAAACTGTTTTTT; CDR3aa: CASSFWQGEKLFF
abundance: few; j_gene: TRBJ2-3; v_gene: TRBV7-8; d_gene: TRBD2; CDR3nt: TGTGCCAGCAGCAGATCCGGGACTAGTCCCACAGATACGCAGTATTTT; CDR3aa: CASSRSGTSPTDTQYF
abundance: many; j_gene: TRBJ2-5; v_gene: TRBV2; d_gene: NA; CDR3nt: TGTGCCAGCAGTGACGCGGGTTTAGAGACCCAGTACTTC; CDR3aa: CASSDAGLETQYF
abundance: many; j_gene: TRBJ1-6; v_gene: TRBV6-5; d_gene: NA; CDR3nt: TGTGCCAGCAGTCCCCGGGGGTTCAGCTCCTATAATTCACCCCTCCACTTT; CDR3aa: CASSPRGFSSYNSPLHF
abundance: NA; j_gene: TRBJ2-5; v_gene: TRBV5-1; d_gene: NA; CDR3nt: TGCGCCAGCTCCCGGGGGCCAGAGACCCAGTACTTC; CDR3aa: CASSRGPETQYF
abundance: many; j_gene: TRBJ2-1; v_gene: TRBV7-6; d_gene: TRBD1; CDR3nt: TGTGCCAGCGCAGGGGGTACCTACAATGAGCAGTTCTTC; CDR3aa: CASAGGTYNEQFF
abundance: many; j_gene: TRBJ2-3; v_gene: TRBV3-1; d_gene: NA; CDR3nt: TGTGCCAGCAGCCAAGATCCTTCAGGTATTTCTAGCACAGATACGCAGTATTTT; CDR3aa: CASSQDPSGISSTDTQYF
abundance: few; j_gene: TRBJ2-5; v_gene: TRBV21-1; d_gene: NA; CDR3nt: TGTGCCAGCAGCAAAGTCCATGGCAAGGGAGAGACCCAGTACTTC; CDR3aa: CASSKVHGKGETQYF
abundance: NA; j_gene: TRBJ2-3; v_gene: TRBV12-3/TRBV12-4; d_gene: TRBD2; CDR3nt: TGTGCCAGCAGTCTCGAGCGGGGGGGACTTGGAACCTATAGCACAGATACGCAGTATTTT; CDR3aa: CASSLERGGLGTYSTDTQYF
abundance: NA; j_gene: TRBJ2-1; v_gene: TRBV6-1; d_gene: NA; CDR3nt: TGTGCCAACCCAGGGGAGCAGTTCTTC; CDR3aa: CANPGEQFF
abundance: few; j_gene: TRBJ2-3; v_gene: TRBV27; d_gene: TRBD2; CDR3nt: TGTGCCAGCAGTCGGGAGGGCCCCACAGATACGCAGTATTTT; CDR3aa: CASSREGPTDTQYF
abundance: NA; j_gene: TRBJ2-2; v_gene: TRBV4-1; d_gene: NA; CDR3nt: TGCGCCAGCAGCCAGACAGCGGCGAACACCGGGGAGCTGTTTTTT; CDR3aa: CASSQTAANTGELFF
abundance: many; j_gene: TRBJ2-5; v_gene: TRBV7-3; d_gene: NA; CDR3nt: TGTGCCAGCAGCACGAACTTCGGAGAGACCCAGTACTTC; CDR3aa: CASSTNFGETQYF
abundance: many; j_gene: TRBJ1-1; v_gene: TRBV5-1; d_gene: NA; CDR3nt: TGCGCCAGCAGCTTGACCTGGACGGGGAACACTGAAGCTTTCTTT; CDR3aa: CASSLTWTGNTEAFF
abundance: many; j_gene: TRBJ1-2; v_gene: TRBV18; d_gene: NA; CDR3nt: TGTGCCAGCTCAACGGACAGAGTATATGGCTACACCTTC; CDR3aa: CASSTDRVYGYTF
abundance: few; j_gene: TRBJ2-3; v_gene: TRBV20-1; d_gene: NA; CDR3nt: TGCAGTGCAGGTAGCACAGATACGCAGTATTTT; CDR3aa: CSAGSTDTQYF
abundance: NA; j_gene: TRBJ2-5; v_gene: TRBV27; d_gene: NA; CDR3nt: TGTGCCAGCAGTAGACAGGTCCAAGAGACCCAGTACTTC; CDR3aa: CASSRQVQETQYF
abundance: many; j_gene: TRBJ1-1; v_gene: TRBV3-1; d_gene: NA; CDR3nt: TGTGCCAGCGGGCCAGGGGCTGAAGCTTTCTTT; CDR3aa: CASGPGAEAFF
abundance: NA; j_gene: TRBJ1-1; v_gene: TRBV24-1; d_gene: NA; CDR3nt: TGTGCCACCAGTGAGGCAGGGGTACTTGCAGCTTTCTTT; CDR3aa: CATSEAGVLAAFF
abundance: few; j_gene: TRBJ1-1; v_gene: TRBV9; d_gene: NA; CDR3nt: TGTGCCAGCAGTAGGCTCGATTATGTTTACACTGAAGCTTTCTTT; CDR3aa: CASSRLDYVYTEAFF
abundance: few; j_gene: TRBJ2-4; v_gene: TRBV7-9; d_gene: TRBD2; CDR3nt: TGTGCCAGCAGCTTGGTGACTAGCGGGGGGCCATCCTCTGGAAACATTCAGTACTTC; CDR3aa: CASSLVTSGGPSSGNIQYF